The 30 T cell receptor beta chains below were found in one sample sequenced in a study of T cell repertoires in ileal Crohn's disease. Sequenced by immunoSEQ multiplex PCR; TCRdb stores in-frame clones only, minus some. Counted here are more than 3,500 clones, 69% occurring once; the ten biggest clones make up about a sixth. What was sequenced was ileal tissue. All receptors come from an adult with Crohn's disease.

A few counts support this clone. This chain's CDR3 is CASGTSGWNEQFF. DNA for the CDR3: TGTGCCAGCGGGACTAGCGGGTGGAATGAGCAGTTCTTC. The chain is built from TRBV5-4 and TRBJ2-1, with 12 bases identical to TRBD2. The germline CDR1 and CDR2 sequences are SGHNT and YYREEE (reference sequence). With 7 bases clipped from V and 7 bases from J, the junction kept 3 bases outside the gene matches. The CDR3 spans 13 residues.

The chain is built from TRBV15 and TRBJ1-5; TRBD1 agrees at 7 bases. The CDR3 runs to 16 residues. J gave up 1 base and V 0 bases, and 3 bases lay outside the gene matches. Germline V gene lookup returns CDR1 LNHNV and CDR2 YYDKDF (reference sequence). CDR3 in DNA: TGTGCCACCAGCAGAGATCCAGGGGGGAGCAATCAGCCCCAGCATTTT. Its translation is CATSRDPGGSNQPQHF.

Only one count was recorded for this clone. V gene TRBV4-3 combines with J gene TRBJ2-7, with TRBD2 matching over 9 bases. V shed 4 bases, J shed 6 bases, and the junction held 4 bases outside the gene matches. Germline V lookup: CDR1 LGHNA, CDR2 YSLEER. The CDR3 consists of 13 residues. The CDR3 DNA is TGCGCCAGCAGCCCGGGACTAGCTGGCGAGCAGTACTTC. Protein sequence: CASSPGLAGEQYF.

This clone showed up just a few times. V and J are TRBV27 and TRBJ2-1, with TRBD2 matching over 13 bases. The CDR3 length is 15 residues. Germline V lookup: CDR1 MNHEY, CDR2 SMNVEV (reference sequence). The V segment lost 5 bases and the J segment 7 bases; nucleotides outside the gene matches: 5. CDR3: CASSITSGGENEQFF. CDR3 DNA sequence: TGTGCCAGCAGTATTACTAGCGGGGGGGAGAATGAGCAGTTCTTC.

By sample fraction, this clone is medium-sized (0.01 to 0.1%). The V and J genes are TRBV2 and TRBJ1-2; D remains ambiguous. Germline V gene lookup returns CDR1 SNHLY and CDR2 FYNNEI. V gave up 4 bases and J gave up 3 bases, with 12 bases separating them. This CDR3 has 14 amino acids. The CDR3 nucleotides are TGTGCCAGCAGTGGAGGCAGCCCCTACTATGGCTACACCTTC. Protein product: CASSGGSPYYGYTF.

Within the sample, this clone is medium-sized (0.01 to 0.1%). J is TRBJ2-3 and V is TRBV18; D might be TRBD2 (5 bases). Germline V CDR1 and CDR2: KGHSH, LQKENI. The CDR3 covers 15 residues. V was shortened by 2 bases and J by 1 base, with 10 bases between the two germline ends. The chain's CDR3 is CASSPRERRTDTQYF. In DNA form, the CDR3 reads TGTGCCAGCTCACCAAGGGAGCGGCGCACAGATACGCAGTATTTT.

The chain has TRBV6-1 and TRBJ1-3; 7 bases map to TRBD1. V was clipped by 8 bases and J by 2 bases; unmatched bases: 6. The length of the CDR3 is 14 residues. The V gene's germline CDR1 is MNHNS and CDR2 SASEGT. The chain's CDR3 is CASGGGTAGNTIYF. CDR3 coding DNA: TGTGCCAGCGGGGGCGGGACAGCTGGAAACACCATATATTTT.

V is TRBV14 and J is TRBJ2-1; TRBD1 might be the D (6 bases). The CDR3 is 13 amino acids. From germline, CDR1 is SGHDN and CDR2 FVKESK. Trimming removed 5 bases from V and 5 bases from J, with 10 bases in between. CDR3 DNA sequence: TGTGCCAGCAGCTCGGACAGAAACAATGAGCAGTTCTTC. Encoded protein: CASSSDRNNEQFF.

V usage is TRBV4-3 and J usage is TRBJ1-2, with TRBD1 as a possible D gene (6 bases). The CDR3 is 15 amino acids. CDR1 and CDR2 (germline): LGHNA, YSLEER. The V gene lost 4 bases and the J gene lost 4 bases, with 16 bases spanning the gap. In DNA, the CDR3 is TGCGCCAGCAGCCCCCGCGGGGGGCGCCCCTATGGCTACACCTTC. It encodes CASSPRGGRPYGYTF.

The chain has TRBV6-1 and TRBJ1-1; 7 bases agree with TRBD1. CDR1 and CDR2 (germline): MNHNS, SASEGT. The CDR3 has 14 residues. Trimming cost V 6 bases and J 0 bases; bases outside gene matches: 4. The CDR3 bases are TGTGCCAGCAGCATGACAGGGATGAACACTGAAGCTTTCTTT. Its protein product is CASSMTGMNTEAFF.

J is TRBJ2-1 and V is TRBV9; 7 nucleotides line up with TRBD1. Germline CDR1 and CDR2: SGDLS and YYNGEE. V was clipped by 0 bases and J by 2 bases; unmatched bases: 5. The CDR3 is 16 residues long. This CDR3 reads CASSVGITGAYNEQFF. The CDR3 nucleotides are TGTGCCAGCAGCGTAGGGATCACAGGGGCCTACAATGAGCAGTTCTTC.

This rearrangement joins TRBV5-1 to TRBJ2-1; 7 bases map to TRBD1. The V and J ends lost 0 bases and 4 bases, in that order; junction bases with no gene match: 4. Germline V gene lookup returns CDR1 SGHRS and CDR2 YFSETQ. The CDR3 has 15 residues. CDR3 loop: CASSLEGQEYNEQFF. For the CDR3, the DNA is TGCGCCAGCAGCTTGGAAGGACAGGAATACAATGAGCAGTTCTTC.

The CDR3 DNA reads as TGTGCCAGCAGCCCTGGGGGACAGCGAGCCTACAATGAGCAGTTCTTC. Translation: CASSPGGQRAYNEQFF. The chain combines TRBV7-9 with TRBJ2-1, with TRBD1 matching 7 bases. Germline trimming cut 5 bases from V and 2 bases from J; bases unmatched to any gene: 9. This CDR3 contains 16 residues. Germline assignment: CDR1 SEHNR and CDR2 FQNEAQ (reference sequence).

V is TRBV5-4 and J is TRBJ2-7; 14 bases align to TRBD2. Trimming removed 5 bases from V and 7 bases from J; junction bases left unmatched: 8. The germline gives CDR1 SGHNT, CDR2 YYREEE (reference sequence). The CDR3 runs 15 residues. The CDR3 loop reads CASRSGTSGGGEQYF. In nucleotides, the CDR3 is TGTGCCAGCAGGTCCGGGACTAGCGGGGGTGGGGAGCAGTACTTC.

The chain recombines TRBV5-4 with TRBJ2-1; TRBD1 might be the D (5 bases). The germline V and J ends were trimmed by 0 bases and 4 bases, with 11 bases remaining between them. The CDR3 has 15 residues. CDR1 SGHNT and CDR2 YYREEE come from the germline V gene (reference sequence). CDR3 sequence: CASSLEGRGYNEQFF. The CDR3 coding sequence is TGTGCCAGCAGCTTGGAGGGAAGGGGTTACAATGAGCAGTTCTTC.

This chain joins TRBV7-8 and TRBJ2-7; TRBD2 is a possible D gene (5 bases). Trimming took 2 bases from V and 4 from J, leaving 6 bases between them. CDR1 SGHVS and CDR2 FQNEAQ come from the germline V gene. This CDR3 contains 12 residues. The CDR3 loop is CASSLRGYEQYF. The CDR3 nucleotides read TGTGCCAGCAGCTTACGGGGTTACGAGCAGTACTTC.

CDR3 amino acids: CASSWDSGKPQHF. For the CDR3, the DNA is TGTGCCAGCAGTTGGGACAGTGGAAAGCCCCAGCATTTT. The chain has TRBV27 and TRBJ1-5; 7 bases are shared with TRBD1. Trimming removed 4 bases from V and 8 bases from J; junction bases left unmatched: 5. This CDR3 is built from 13 residues. Germline assignment: CDR1 MNHEY and CDR2 SMNVEV (reference sequence).

This chain links TRBV5-1 with TRBJ2-5, with D possibly TRBD1 on 5 matching bases. The DNA end is a closer match to TRBJ2-7, so the J assignment may be wrong. The CDR3 is 15 residues long. The germline V gene encodes CDR1 SGHRS and CDR2 YFSETQ. Here the CDR3 reads CASSLDGQGNYEQYF. The CDR3 region has the DNA TGCGCCAGCAGCTTGGACGGCCAGGGTAATTACGAGCAGTACTTC.

The rearrangement uses TRBV5-1 and TRBJ1-5; D uncertain. The CDR3 has 16 residues. Germline V lookup: CDR1 SGHRS, CDR2 YFSETQ. Trimming cost V 4 bases and J 0 bases, with 14 bases left between them. The chain's CDR3 is CASSPDGGYSNQPQHF. CDR3 nucleotides: TGCGCCAGCAGCCCGGACGGAGGGTATAGCAATCAGCCCCAGCATTTT. The variable domain in full, with the rest retrieved from reference TRBV5-1 and TRBJ1-5, is KAGVTQTPRYLIKTRGQQVTLSCSPISGHRSVSWYQQTPGQGLQFLFEYFSETQRNKGNFPGRFSGRQFSNSRSEMNVSTLELGDSALYLCASSPDGGYSNQPQHFGDGTRLSIL.

The genes are TRBV6-1 and TRBJ2-7; 10 nucleotides agree with TRBD1. The germline V gene has CDR1 MNHNS and CDR2 SASEGT. This CDR3 is 16 amino acids long. The V and J ends lost 4 bases and 3 bases, in that order; junction bases with no gene match: 9. CDR3 nucleotide sequence: TGTGCCAGCAGTGCTTCCTTTGGACAGGGGGGCTACGAGCAGTACTTC. It is translated as CASSASFGQGGYEQYF.

The chain has TRBV4-2 and TRBJ2-1; no definite D call. Trimming took off 4 bases at V and 10 bases at J, with 14 bases between the two ends. Germline CDR1 LGHNA, CDR2 YNFKEQ. The CDR3 runs to 13 residues. The CDR3 region has the DNA TGTGCCAGCAGCCCAAACCGGGTATCGGAGCAGTTCTTC. Encoded protein: CASSPNRVSEQFF.

A note on this clone: Other DNA sequences of this sample code for an identical CDR3. The V call is TRBV7-3, the J call TRBJ2-3; no firm D call. The CDR3 runs to 13 residues. Germline CDR1 is SGHTA and CDR2 is FQGTGA. V gave up 5 bases and J gave up 3 bases, with 9 bases separating them. This CDR3 reads CASSLQSTDTQYF. As DNA, the CDR3 is TGTGCCAGCAGCCTACAGTCTACAGATACGCAGTATTTT.

The chain joins TRBV10-3 to TRBJ1-2; D gene unclear. Trimming took 0 bases from V and 5 from J, leaving 4 bases between them. The germline gives CDR1 ENHRY, CDR2 SYGVKD. The CDR3 contains 12 residues. Here the CDR3 reads CAISESLYGYTF. For the CDR3, the DNA is TGTGCCATCAGTGAGTCTTTATATGGCTACACCTTC.

The rearrangement joins TRBV30 to TRBJ2-3; 7 bases align to TRBD2. V shed 0 bases, J shed 6 bases, and the junction held 3 bases outside the gene matches. The germline V gene has CDR1 GTSNPN and CDR2 SVGIG (reference sequence). The CDR3 is 13 amino acids. CDR3 bases: TGTGCCTGGAGTGTTGGGCGGGGGGATACGCAGTATTTT. Its protein product is CAWSVGRGDTQYF.

The chain carries TRBV5-1 and TRBJ2-3; the D gene is possibly TRBD2 (6 bases). Between the trimmed V and J ends, which lost 4 bases and 2 bases, there was a span of 11 bases. Germline V gives CDR1 SGHRS, CDR2 YFSETQ. The CDR3 contains 14 residues. Written as DNA, the CDR3 is TGCGCCAGCAGCCCGGGACTTAACACAGATACGCAGTATTTT. Protein: CASSPGLNTDTQYF.

For the CDR3, the DNA is TGTGCCAGCAGCCCCACTAGCGTTGGGGCCCGCGAGCAGTTCTTC. Encoded protein: CASSPTSVGAREQFF. V and J are TRBV6-5 and TRBJ2-1; the match to TRBD2 covers 7 bases. Germline V lookup: CDR1 MNHEY, CDR2 SVGAGI. Germline trimming cut 6 bases from V and 10 bases from J; bases unmatched to any gene: 15. The CDR3 is made up of 15 amino acids.

This clone has only a few counts. The rearrangement joins TRBV5-1 to TRBJ2-2, with 7 nucleotides matching TRBD1. J gave up 7 bases and V 4 bases, and 10 bases lay outside the gene matches. CDR3 length: 15 amino acids. Germline assignment: CDR1 SGHRS and CDR2 YFSETQ. In DNA form, the CDR3 reads TGCGCCAGCAGCATAACAGGGGATAAGGGCGGGGAGCTGTTTTTT. This encodes CASSITGDKGGELFF.

V gene TRBV2 combines with J gene TRBJ2-3; possibly TRBD1 for D (6 bases). CDR3 size: 14 residues. Germline CDR1 reads SNHLY; CDR2 reads FYNNEI. V dropped 7 bases and J dropped 3 bases, with 14 bases sitting between them. In DNA, the CDR3 is TGTGCCAGCACATCCAGGGGCGATACAGATACGCAGTATTTT. Translation: CASTSRGDTDTQYF.

This clone was counted a few times. The rearrangement uses TRBV4-2 and TRBJ1-1; a possible D gene is TRBD1 (5 bases). Germline V lookup: CDR1 LGHNA, CDR2 YNFKEQ. The CDR3 consists of 12 residues. V gave up 2 bases and J gave up 8 bases, with 9 bases separating them. The CDR3 sequence: CASSQNRLEAFF. CDR3 in DNA: TGTGCCAGCAGCCAAAACAGGTTGGAAGCTTTCTTT.

CDR3 amino acids: CASSLGQVRYGYTF. The CDR3 DNA reads TGTGCCAGCAGCTTGGGACAGGTGCGGTATGGCTACACCTTC. The chain recombines TRBV5-6 with TRBJ1-2; possible D gene TRBD1, 6 bases. The CDR3 is 14 amino acids. Germline CDR1 and CDR2: SGHDT and YYEEEE. Trimming shortened V by 0 bases and J by 5 bases, and 11 bases separated the two germline ends. Drawing the rest from reference TRBV5-6 and TRBJ1-2, the complete variable domain is DAGVTQSPTHLIKTRGQQVTLRCSPKSGHDTVSWYQQALGQGPQFIFQYYEEEERQRGNFPDRFSGHQFPNYSSELNVNALLLGDSALYLCASSLGQVRYGYTFGSGTRLTVV.